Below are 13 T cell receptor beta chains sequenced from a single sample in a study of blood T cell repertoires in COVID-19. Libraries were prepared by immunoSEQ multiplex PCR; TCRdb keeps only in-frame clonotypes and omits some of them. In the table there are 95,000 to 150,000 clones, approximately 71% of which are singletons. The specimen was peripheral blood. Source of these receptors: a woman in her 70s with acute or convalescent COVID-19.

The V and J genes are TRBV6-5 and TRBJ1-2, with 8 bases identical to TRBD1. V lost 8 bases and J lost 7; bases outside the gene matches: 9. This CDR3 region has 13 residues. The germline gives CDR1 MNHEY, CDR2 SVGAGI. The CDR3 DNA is TGTGCCAGCGGGGTAACGACAGGGGCTGGCTACACCTTC. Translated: CASGVTTGAGYTF.

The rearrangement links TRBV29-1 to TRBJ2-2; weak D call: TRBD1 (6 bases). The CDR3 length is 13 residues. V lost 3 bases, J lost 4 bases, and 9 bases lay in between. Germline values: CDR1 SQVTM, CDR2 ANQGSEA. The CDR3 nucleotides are TGCAGCGTTGACTCAGGGGCCACCGGGGAGCTGTTTTTT. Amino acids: CSVDSGATGELFF.

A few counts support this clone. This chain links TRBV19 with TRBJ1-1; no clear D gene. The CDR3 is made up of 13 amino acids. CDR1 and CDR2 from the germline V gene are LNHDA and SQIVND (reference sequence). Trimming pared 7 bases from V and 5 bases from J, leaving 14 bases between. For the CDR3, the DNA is TGTGCCAGTACCCGAGGGCCTGGAACTGAAGCTTTCTTT. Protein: CASTRGPGTEAFF.

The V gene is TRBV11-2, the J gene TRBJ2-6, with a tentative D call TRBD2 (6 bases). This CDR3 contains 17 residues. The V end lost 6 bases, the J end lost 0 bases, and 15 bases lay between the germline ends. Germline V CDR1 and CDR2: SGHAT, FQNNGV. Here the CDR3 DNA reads TGTGCCAGCAGTATGACTAGGGCGGGCTCTGGGGCCAACGTCCTGACTTTC. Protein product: CASSMTRAGSGANVLTF.

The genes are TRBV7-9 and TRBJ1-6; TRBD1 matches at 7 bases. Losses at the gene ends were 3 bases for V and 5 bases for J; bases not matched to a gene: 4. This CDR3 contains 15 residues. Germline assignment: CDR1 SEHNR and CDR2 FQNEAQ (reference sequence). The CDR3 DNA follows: TGTGCCAGCAGCTTGACAGGGTTTGATAATTCACCCCTCCACTTT. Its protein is CASSLTGFDNSPLHF.

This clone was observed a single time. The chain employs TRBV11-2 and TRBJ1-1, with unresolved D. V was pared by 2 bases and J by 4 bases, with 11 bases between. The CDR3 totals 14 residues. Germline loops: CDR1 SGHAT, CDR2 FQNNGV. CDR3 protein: CASSLTALGTEAFF. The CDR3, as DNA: TGTGCCAGCAGCTTAACCGCCCTAGGCACTGAAGCTTTCTTT. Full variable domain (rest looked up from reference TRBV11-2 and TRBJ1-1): EAGVAQSPRYKIIEKRQSVAFWCNPISGHATLYWYQQILGQGPKLLIQFQNNGVVDDSQLPKDRFSAERLKGVDSTLKIQPAKLEDSAVYLCASSLTALGTEAFFGQGTRLTVV.

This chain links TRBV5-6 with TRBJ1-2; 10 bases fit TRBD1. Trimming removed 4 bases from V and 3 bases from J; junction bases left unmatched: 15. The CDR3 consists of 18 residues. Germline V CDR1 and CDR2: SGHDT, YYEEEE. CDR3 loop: CASSGLTGGHLDDYGYTF. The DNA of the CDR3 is TGTGCCAGCAGCGGCCTGACAGGGGGCCACCTCGACGACTATGGCTACACCTTC.

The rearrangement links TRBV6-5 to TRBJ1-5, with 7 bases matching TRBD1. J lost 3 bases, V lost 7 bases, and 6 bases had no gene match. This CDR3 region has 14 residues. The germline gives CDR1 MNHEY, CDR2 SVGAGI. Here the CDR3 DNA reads TGTGCCAGCAACAACGGACAGGCCAATCAGCCCCAGCATTTT. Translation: CASNNGQANQPQHF.

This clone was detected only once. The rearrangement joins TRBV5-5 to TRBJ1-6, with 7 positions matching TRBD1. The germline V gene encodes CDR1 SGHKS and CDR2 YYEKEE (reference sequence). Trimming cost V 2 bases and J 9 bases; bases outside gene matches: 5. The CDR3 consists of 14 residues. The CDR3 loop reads CASSFTGESSPLHF. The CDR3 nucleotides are TGTGCCAGCAGCTTCACAGGGGAAAGTTCACCCCTCCACTTT.

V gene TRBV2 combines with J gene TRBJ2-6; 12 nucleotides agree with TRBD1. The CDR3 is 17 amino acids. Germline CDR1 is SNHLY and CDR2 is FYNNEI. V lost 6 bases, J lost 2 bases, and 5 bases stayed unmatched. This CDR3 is CASRTGTGGTGANVLTF. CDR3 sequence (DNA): TGTGCCAGCAGGACCGGGACAGGGGGCACTGGGGCCAACGTCCTGACTTTC.

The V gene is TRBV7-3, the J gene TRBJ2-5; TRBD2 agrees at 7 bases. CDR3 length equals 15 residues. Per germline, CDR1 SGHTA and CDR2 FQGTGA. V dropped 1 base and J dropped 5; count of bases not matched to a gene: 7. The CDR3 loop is CASSLSPAGRETQYF. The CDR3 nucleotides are TGTGCCAGCAGCTTAAGCCCAGCGGGAAGGGAGACCCAGTACTTC.

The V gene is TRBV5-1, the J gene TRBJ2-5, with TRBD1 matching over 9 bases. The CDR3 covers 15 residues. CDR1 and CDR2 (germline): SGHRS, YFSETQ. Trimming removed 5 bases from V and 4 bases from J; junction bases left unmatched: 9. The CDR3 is CASRGGQGGGETQYF. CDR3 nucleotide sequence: TGCGCCAGCAGGGGGGGACAGGGAGGCGGAGAGACCCAGTACTTC.

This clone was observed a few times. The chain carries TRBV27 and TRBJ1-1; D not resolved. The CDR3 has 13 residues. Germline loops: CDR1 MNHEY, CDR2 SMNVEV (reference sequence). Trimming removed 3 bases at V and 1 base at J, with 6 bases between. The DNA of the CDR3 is TGTGCCAGCAGTTTTAGTGGGAACACTGAAGCTTTCTTT. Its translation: CASSFSGNTEAFF.